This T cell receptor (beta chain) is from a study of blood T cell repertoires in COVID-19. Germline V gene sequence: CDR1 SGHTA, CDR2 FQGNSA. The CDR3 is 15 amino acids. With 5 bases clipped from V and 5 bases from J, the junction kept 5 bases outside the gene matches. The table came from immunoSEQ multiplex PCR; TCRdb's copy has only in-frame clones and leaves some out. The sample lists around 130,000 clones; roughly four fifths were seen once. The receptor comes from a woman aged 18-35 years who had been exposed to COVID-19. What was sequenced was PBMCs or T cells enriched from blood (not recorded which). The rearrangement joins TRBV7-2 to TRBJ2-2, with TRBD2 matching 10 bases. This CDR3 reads CASSLLAGVTGELFF. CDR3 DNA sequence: TGTGCCAGCAGCCTGCTAGCGGGAGTAACCGGGGAGCTGTTTTTT.